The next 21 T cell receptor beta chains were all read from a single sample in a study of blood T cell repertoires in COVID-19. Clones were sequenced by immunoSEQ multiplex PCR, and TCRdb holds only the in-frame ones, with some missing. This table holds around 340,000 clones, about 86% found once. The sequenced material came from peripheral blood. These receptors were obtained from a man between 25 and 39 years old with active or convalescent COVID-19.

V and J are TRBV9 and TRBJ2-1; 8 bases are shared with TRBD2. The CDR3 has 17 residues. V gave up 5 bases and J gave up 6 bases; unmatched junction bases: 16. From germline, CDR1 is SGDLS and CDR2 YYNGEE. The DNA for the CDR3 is TGTGCCAGCAGTCAATCTCTCGGAGGACTAGCCTTCAATGAGCAGTTCTTC. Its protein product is CASSQSLGGLAFNEQFF. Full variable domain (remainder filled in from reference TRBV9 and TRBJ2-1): DSGVTQTPKHLITATGQRVTLRCSPRSGDLSVYWYQQSLDQGLQFLIQYYNGEERAKGNILERFSAQQFPDLHSELNLSSLELGDSALYFCASSQSLGGLAFNEQFFGPGTRLTVL.

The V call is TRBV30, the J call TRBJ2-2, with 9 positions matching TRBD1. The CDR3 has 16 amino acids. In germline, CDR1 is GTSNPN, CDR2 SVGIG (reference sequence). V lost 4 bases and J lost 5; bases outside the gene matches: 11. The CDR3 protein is CAWTTPGTGKTGELFF. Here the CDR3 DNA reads TGTGCCTGGACCACCCCGGGGACAGGGAAAACCGGGGAGCTGTTTTTT.

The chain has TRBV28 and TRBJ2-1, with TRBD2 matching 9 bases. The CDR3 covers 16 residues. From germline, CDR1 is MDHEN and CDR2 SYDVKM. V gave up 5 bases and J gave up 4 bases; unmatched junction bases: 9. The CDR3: CASSAQVAGGYNEQFF. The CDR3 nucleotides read TGTGCCAGCAGTGCACAAGTTGCGGGAGGGTACAATGAGCAGTTCTTC.

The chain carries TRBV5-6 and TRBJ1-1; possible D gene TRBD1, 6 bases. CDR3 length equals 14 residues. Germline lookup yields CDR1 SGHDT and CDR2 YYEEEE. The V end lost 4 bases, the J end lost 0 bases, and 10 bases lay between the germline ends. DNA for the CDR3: TGTGCCAGCAGCCCGGGACACATGAACACTGAAGCTTTCTTT. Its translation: CASSPGHMNTEAFF.

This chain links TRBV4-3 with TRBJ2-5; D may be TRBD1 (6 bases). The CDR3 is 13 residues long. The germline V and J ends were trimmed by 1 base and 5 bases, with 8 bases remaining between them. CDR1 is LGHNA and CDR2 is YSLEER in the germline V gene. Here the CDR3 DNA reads TGCGCCAGCAGCCAAGGGCAGGGGGAGACCCAGTACTTC. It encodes CASSQGQGETQYF.

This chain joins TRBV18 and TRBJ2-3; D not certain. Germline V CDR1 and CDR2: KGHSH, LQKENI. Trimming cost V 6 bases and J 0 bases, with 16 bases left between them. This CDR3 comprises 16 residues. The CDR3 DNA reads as TGTGCCAGCTCCCTCCGCACAGTATCTAGCACAGATACGCAGTATTTT. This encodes CASSLRTVSSTDTQYF. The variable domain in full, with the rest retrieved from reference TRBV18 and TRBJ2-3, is NAGVMQNPRHLVRRRGQEARLRCSPMKGHSHVYWYRQLPEEGLKFMVYLQKENIIDESGMPKERFSAEFPKEGPSILRIQQVVRGDSAAYFCASSLRTVSSTDTQYFGPGTRLTVL.

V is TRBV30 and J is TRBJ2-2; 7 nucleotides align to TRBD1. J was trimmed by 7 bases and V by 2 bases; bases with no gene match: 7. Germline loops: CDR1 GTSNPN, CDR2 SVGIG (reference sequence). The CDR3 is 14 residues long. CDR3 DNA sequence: TGTGCCTGGAGTATAGGGGGCCTTGGCGGGGAGCTGTTTTTT. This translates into CAWSIGGLGGELFF.

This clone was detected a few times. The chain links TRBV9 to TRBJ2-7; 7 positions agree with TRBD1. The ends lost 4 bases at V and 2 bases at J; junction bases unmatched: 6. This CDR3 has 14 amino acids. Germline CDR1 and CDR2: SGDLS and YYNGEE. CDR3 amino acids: CASSPRDRAYEQYF. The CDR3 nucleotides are TGTGCCAGCAGCCCCCGGGACAGAGCCTACGAGCAGTACTTC.

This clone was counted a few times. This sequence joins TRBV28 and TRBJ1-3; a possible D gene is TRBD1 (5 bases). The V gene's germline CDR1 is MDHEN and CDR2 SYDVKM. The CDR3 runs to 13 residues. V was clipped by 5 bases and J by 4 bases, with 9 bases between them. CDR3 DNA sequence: TGTGCCAGCAGTGCCCCAGGGGGAAACACCATATATTTT. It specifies CASSAPGGNTIYF.

DNA of the CDR3: TGTGCCAGCAGTGAAGCCGCTTCAGCCGCGGGTCAGCCCCAGCATTTT. Its translation: CASSEAASAAGQPQHF. V is TRBV6-1 and J is TRBJ1-5; D remains ambiguous. The CDR3 is made up of 16 amino acids. V was trimmed by 0 bases and J by 6 bases, leaving 15 bases between them. Germline V gene sequence: CDR1 MNHNS, CDR2 SASEGT.

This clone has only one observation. The CDR3 coding sequence is TGTGCCAGCAGCCAAGCGGGACAGGTTACTTCACCCCTCCACTTT. It encodes CASSQAGQVTSPLHF. The rearrangement links TRBV3-1 (or the pseudogene TRBV3-2) to TRBJ1-6, with TRBD1 identical over 8 bases. Germline CDR1 is LGHDT and CDR2 is YNNKEL (reference sequence). J was trimmed by 9 bases and V by 1 base; bases with no gene match: 5. The CDR3 runs 15 residues.

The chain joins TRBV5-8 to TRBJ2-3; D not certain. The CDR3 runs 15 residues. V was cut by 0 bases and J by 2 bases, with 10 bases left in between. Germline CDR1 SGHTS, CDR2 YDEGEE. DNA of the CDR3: TGTGCCAGCAGCTTGGCCGTTTCCCCCACAGATACGCAGTATTTT. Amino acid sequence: CASSLAVSPTDTQYF.

For the CDR3, the DNA is TGTGCCAGCAGTCTCACAGGGGCGGGAAACACCATATATTTT. It yields the protein CASSLTGAGNTIYF. The rearrangement links TRBV6-5 to TRBJ1-3, with TRBD1 matching over 7 bases. The length of the CDR3 is 14 residues. J was trimmed by 4 bases and V by 5 bases; bases with no gene match: 5. Germline V gives CDR1 MNHEY, CDR2 SVGAGI.

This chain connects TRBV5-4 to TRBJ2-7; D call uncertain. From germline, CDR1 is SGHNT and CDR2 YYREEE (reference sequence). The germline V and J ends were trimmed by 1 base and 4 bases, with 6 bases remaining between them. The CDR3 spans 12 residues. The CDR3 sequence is CASSLLEYEQYF. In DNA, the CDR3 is TGTGCCAGCAGCTTGCTCGAGTACGAGCAGTACTTC. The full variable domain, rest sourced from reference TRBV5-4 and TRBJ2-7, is ETGVTQSPTHLIKTRGQQVTLRCSSQSGHNTVSWYQQALGQGPQFIFQYYREEENGRGNFPPRFSGLQFPNYSSELNVNALELDDSALYLCASSLLEYEQYFGPGTRLTVT.

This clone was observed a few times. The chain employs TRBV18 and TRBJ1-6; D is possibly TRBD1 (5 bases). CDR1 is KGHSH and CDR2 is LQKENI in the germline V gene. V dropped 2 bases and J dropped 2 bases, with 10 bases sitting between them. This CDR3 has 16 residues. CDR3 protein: CASSPNRNTYNSPLHF. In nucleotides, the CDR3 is TGTGCCAGCTCACCAAACAGGAACACCTATAATTCACCCCTCCACTTT.

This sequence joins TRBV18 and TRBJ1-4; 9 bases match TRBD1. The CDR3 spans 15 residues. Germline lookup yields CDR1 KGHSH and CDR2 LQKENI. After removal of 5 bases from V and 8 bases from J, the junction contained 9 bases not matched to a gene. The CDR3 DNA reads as TGTGCCAGCTCAGGAACCGGGACAGGGAGCGAAAAACTGTTTTTT. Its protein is CASSGTGTGSEKLFF.

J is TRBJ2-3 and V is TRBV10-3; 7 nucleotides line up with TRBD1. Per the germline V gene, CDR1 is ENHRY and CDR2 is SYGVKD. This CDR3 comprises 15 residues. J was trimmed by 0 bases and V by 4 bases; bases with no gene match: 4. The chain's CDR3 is CAISGGTASTDTQYF. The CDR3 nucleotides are TGTGCCATCAGTGGGGGGACAGCTAGCACAGATACGCAGTATTTT.

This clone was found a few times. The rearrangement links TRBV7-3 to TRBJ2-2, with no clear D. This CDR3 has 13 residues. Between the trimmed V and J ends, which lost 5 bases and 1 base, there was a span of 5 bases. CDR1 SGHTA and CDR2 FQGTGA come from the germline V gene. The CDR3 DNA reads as TGTGCCAGCAGCCCCCTGAACACCGGGGAGCTGTTTTTT. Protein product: CASSPLNTGELFF.

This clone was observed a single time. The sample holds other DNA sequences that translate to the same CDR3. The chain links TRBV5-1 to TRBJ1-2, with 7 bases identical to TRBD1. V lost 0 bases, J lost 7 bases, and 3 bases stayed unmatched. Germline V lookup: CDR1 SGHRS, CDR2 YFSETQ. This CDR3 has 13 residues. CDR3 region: CASSLGQGSGYTF. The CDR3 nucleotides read TGCGCCAGCAGCTTGGGACAGGGAAGTGGCTACACCTTC.

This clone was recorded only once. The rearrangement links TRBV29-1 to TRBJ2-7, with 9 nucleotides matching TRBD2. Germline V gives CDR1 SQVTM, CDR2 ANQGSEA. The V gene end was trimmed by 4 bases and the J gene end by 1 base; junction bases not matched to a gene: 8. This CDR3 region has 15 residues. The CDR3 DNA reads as TGCAGCGTTGCGACAGGCCTAGCGGGGTCCTACGAGCAGTACTTC. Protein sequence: CSVATGLAGSYEQYF.

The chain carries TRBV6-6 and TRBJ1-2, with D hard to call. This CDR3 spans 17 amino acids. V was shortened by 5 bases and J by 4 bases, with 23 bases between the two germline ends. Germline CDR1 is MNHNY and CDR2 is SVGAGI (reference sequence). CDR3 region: CASSHRVGLEVGYGYTF. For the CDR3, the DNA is TGTGCCAGCAGTCACCGGGTCGGTTTGGAAGTGGGCTATGGCTACACCTTC.